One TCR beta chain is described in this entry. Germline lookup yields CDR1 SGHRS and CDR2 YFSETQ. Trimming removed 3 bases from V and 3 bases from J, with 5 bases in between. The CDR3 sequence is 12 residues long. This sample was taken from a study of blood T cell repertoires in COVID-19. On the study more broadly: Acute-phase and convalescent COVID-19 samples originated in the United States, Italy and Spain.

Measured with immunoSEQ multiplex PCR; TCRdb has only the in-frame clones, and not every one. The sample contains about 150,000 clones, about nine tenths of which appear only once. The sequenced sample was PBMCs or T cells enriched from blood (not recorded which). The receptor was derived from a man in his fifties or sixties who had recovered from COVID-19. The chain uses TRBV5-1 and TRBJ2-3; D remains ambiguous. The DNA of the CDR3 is TGCGCCAGCAGCTCAGGTACAGATACGCAGTATTTT. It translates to CASSSGTDTQYF.